This T cell receptor (beta chain) is from a study of T-cell reconstitution after alpha-beta-depleted transplantation in children (dated by TCRdb to the mid-2010s). The study in broad terms: The study quantitatively tracked T-cell immune reconstitution after TCRalphabeta/CD19-depleted allogeneic hematopoietic cell transplantation in children using TCR repertoire profiling.

The CDR3 numbers 15 residues from cysteine through phenylalanine. CDR3 DNA is the only sequence kept; it has 45 bases, read in frame from the first base. According to the germline V gene (reference sequence), CDR1 reads SEHNR and CDR2 reads FQNEAQ. V loses 8 bases at its end and J loses 4 bases; junction bases beyond the gene matches: 10. Library generation was performed with PCR. These reads were obtained on an Illumina HiSeq 2500. To normalize quantification of the TCRbeta repertoire, the TCR libraries were built with molecular barcoding that relied on unique molecular identifiers. TCRdb cleaned the public reads at Q25 with fastp, built clones with MiXCR and kept in-frame beta chains. All rows with the same CDR3 protein become a single entry with the most common DNA and genes. In this sample the table shows a few hundred thousand distinct CDR3 sequences, approximately 10% of which occur a single time. 2% to 3% of the sample is in the top ten clones.

In regard to this clonotype: Its target antigen remains unknown. Nothing much larger sits one base from this clone, and base qualities are not available.

This specimen consisted of PBMCs from the stem cell graft donor, obtained from the stem cell graft. Rearrangement joined TRBV7-9 to TRBJ2-5; the central 10 bases match TRBD1. The TCR sequence derives from a human donor who donated a stem cell graft to a child with acute lymphoblastic leukemia. The CDR3 loop reads CASDSDRGSVETQYF. The DNA is as follows: TGTGCCAGCGACTCGGACAGGGGGAGCGTAGAGACCCAGTACTTC. Reference TRBV7-9 and TRBJ2-5 genes cover what lies past the CDR3, so the full variable domain is DTGVSQNPRHKITKRGQNVTFRCDPISEHNRLYWYRQTLGQGPEFLTYFQNEAQLEKSRLLSDRFSAERPKGSFSTLEIQRTEQGDSAMYLCASDSDRGSVETQYFGPGTRLLVL.